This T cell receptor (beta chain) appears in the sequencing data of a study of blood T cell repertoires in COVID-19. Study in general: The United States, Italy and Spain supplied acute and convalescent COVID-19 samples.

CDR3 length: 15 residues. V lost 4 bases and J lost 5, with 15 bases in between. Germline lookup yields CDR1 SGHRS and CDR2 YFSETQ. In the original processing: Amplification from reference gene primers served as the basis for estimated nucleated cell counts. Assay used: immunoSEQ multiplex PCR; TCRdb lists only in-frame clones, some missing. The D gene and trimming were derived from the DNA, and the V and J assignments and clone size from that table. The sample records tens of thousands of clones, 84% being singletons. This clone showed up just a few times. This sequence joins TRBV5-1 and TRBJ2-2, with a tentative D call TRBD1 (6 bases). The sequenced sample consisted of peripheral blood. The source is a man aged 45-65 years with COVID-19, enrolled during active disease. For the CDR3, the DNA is TGCGCCAGCAGCCCAGGGGTCCTGAGTACCGGGGAGCTGTTTTTT. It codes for CASSPGVLSTGELFF. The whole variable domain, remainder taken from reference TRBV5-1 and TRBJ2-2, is KAGVTQTPRYLIKTRGQQVTLSCSPISGHRSVSWYQQTPGQGLQFLFEYFSETQRNKGNFPGRFSGRQFSNSRSEMNVSTLELGDSALYLCASSPGVLSTGELFFGEGSRLTVL.